This is a list of T cell receptor beta chains from one sample in a study of radiation and T cells in renal cell carcinoma. Data came from immunoSEQ multiplex PCR; TCRdb stores just in-frame clones and leaves some out. The table has approximately 120,000 clones, roughly 80% seen once; the top ten hold less than 3.5%. Sequenced here: blood, sampled from a patient whose treatment included radiotherapy and nephrectomy. These receptors were obtained from a woman in her sixties or seventies with renal cell carcinoma. Each CDR3 is given with its conserved first and last residue. The D gene is left open where the match is weak. Expanded clones are given a class, and other clones once, few, many or no size at all.

>TRBV6-5|TRBJ1-2|13|NA|NA
TGTGCCAGCAGTTCGGACGGGATATATGGCTACACCTTC
CASSSDGIYGYTF
>TRBV28|TRBJ2-7|16|NA|NA
TGTGCCAGCAGTTTTTTATACGAGGACAGATCCTACGAGCAGTACTTC
CASSFLYEDRSYEQYF
>TRBV5-6|TRBJ2-5|14|NA|NA
TGTGCCAGCAGCTTGATGGGGGCCGCAGAGACCCAGTACTTC
CASSLMGAAETQYF
>TRBV28|TRBJ2-3|12|NA|NA
TGTGCCAGCAGTTTTGGGGGGGATACGCAGTATTTT
CASSFGGDTQYF
>TRBV9|TRBJ1-1|14|TRBD1|NA
TGTGCCAGCAGCCCTGGACAGGTTAACACTGAAGCTTTCTTT
CASSPGQVNTEAFF
>TRBV9|TRBJ2-3|14|NA|NA
TGTGCCAGCAGCGTAGATAGGGTGCCCGATACGCAGTATTTT
CASSVDRVPDTQYF
>TRBV19|TRBJ1-4|13|NA|NA
TGTGCCAGTAGCCGGGACCTCGAGGAAAAACTGTTTTTT
CASSRDLEEKLFF
>TRBV6-5|TRBJ1-1|14|NA|NA
TGTGCCAGCAGTTACGATATCGGGGGCACTGAAGCTTTCTTT
CASSYDIGGTEAFF
>TRBV7-6|TRBJ2-1|12|NA|NA
TGTGCCAGCAGCTTAGTGTCGGGTGAGCAGTTCTTC
CASSLVSGEQFF
>TRBV28|TRBJ2-3|13|NA|once
TGTGCCAGCAGTTTAACGGGGACGGCGGTTCAGTATTTT
CASSLTGTAVQYF
>TRBV5-5|TRBJ2-1|16|NA|NA
TGTGCCAGCAGCAGCTACCAGGGGAGCTCCTACAATGAGCAGTTCTTC
CASSSYQGSSYNEQFF
>TRBV23-1|TRBJ1-5|15|NA|NA
TGCGCCAGCAGTCAATCGTGGCAGGACAATCAGCCCCAGCATTTT
CASSQSWQDNQPQHF
>TRBV7-9|TRBJ2-7|14|TRBD2|NA
TGTGCCAGCAGCCCGCGGGGGGGCTCCTACGAGCAGTACTTC
CASSPRGGSYEQYF
>TRBV28|TRBJ1-1|14|NA|NA
TGTGCCAGCAGTTTAGTAAAACGGAACACTGAAGCTTTCTTT
CASSLVKRNTEAFF
>TRBV4-2|TRBJ1-2|15|TRBD1|NA
TGTGCCAGCAGCCAAGAAGGACAGGGGGCGGGTGGCTACACCTTC
CASSQEGQGAGGYTF
>TRBV4-2|TRBJ2-1|14|TRBD2|few
TGTGCCAGCAGCCAAGGACTAGCGGGAAATGAGCAGTTCTTC
CASSQGLAGNEQFF
>TRBV28|TRBJ2-7|14|NA|NA
TGTGCCAGCATTCGGGCAGGGGATATTTACGAGCAGTACTTC
CASIRAGDIYEQYF
>TRBV10-3|TRBJ2-4|18|NA|NA
TGTGCCATCAGTGAGTCTAGCACCACGCTACTAGCCAAAAACATTCAGTACTTC
CAISESSTTLLAKNIQYF
>TRBV11-2|TRBJ2-1|16|TRBD1|NA
TGTGCCAGCAGCTTCCAACAGGGGGCCGGTTACAATGAGCAGTTCTTC
CASSFQQGAGYNEQFF
>TRBV6-1|TRBJ2-7|14|NA|NA
TGTGCCAGCAGTGAAGGGACAGCTTCCTACGAGCAGTACTTC
CASSEGTASYEQYF
>TRBV4-1|TRBJ1-4|15|NA|NA
TGCGCCAGCAGCCGTGGGACGGGAGATAATGAAAAACTGTTTTTT
CASSRGTGDNEKLFF
>TRBV9|TRBJ2-5|17|TRBD2|NA
TGTGCCAGCAGCGCACCCCAAGGAGCGGGGGGGCAAGAGACCCAGTACTTC
CASSAPQGAGGQETQYF